This TCR beta chain was recovered during a study of T-cell reconstitution after alpha-beta-depleted transplantation in children. The TCRbeta library incorporated unique molecular identifiers. TCRdb reprocessed the PCR reads with MiXCR, giving one entry per CDR3 protein. Of 500,000 or so distinct CDR3 sequences listed, about 31% were seen once; the top ten hold more than 2%. This CDR3 spans 14 amino acids. V lost 6 bases and J lost 8; bases outside the gene matches: 7. Only a few counts were recorded for this clonotype. The chain links TRBV12-3 or TRBV12-4 to TRBJ1-4; 9 nucleotides line up with TRBD1. The source is a human donor who donated a stem cell graft to a child with aplastic anemia. This sample comprised PBMCs from the stem cell graft donor, obtained from the stem cell graft. DNA of the CDR3: TGTGCCAGCAGCGCAGGGACAGGGAGGGAAAAACTGTTTTTT. Its protein product is CASSAGTGREKLFF.